These T cell receptor beta chains were read from a single sample in a study of regulatory T cells in long-lasting Graves disease. Via MiXCR, TCRdb re-called the multiplex PCR reads, giving one row per CDR3 protein. This sample has some 440,000 distinct CDR3 sequences, with around 21% found just once. The sample was peripheral blood mononuclear cells (PBMCs), taken when the disease was refractory, from a patient treated with antithyroid drugs. The source is a female donor with Graves disease. The CDR3 runs from the conserved cysteine through the conserved F or W. D genes are given only for firm matches. Clone size, where shown, is once, few, many, or a class for clones that have expanded.

d_gene	v_gene	abundance	j_gene	CDR3nt	CDR3aa
-	TRBV6-2/TRBV6-3	-	TRBJ2-7	TGTGCCAGCAGTTACTCCGCAGGGGCCTACGAGCAGTACTTC	CASSYSAGAYEQYF
-	TRBV3-1	many	TRBJ2-7	TGTGCCAGCAGTCAGGAGACTTACGAGCAGTACTTC	CASSQETYEQYF
-	TRBV30	many	TRBJ2-5	TGTGCCTGGAGTGTACGGGGGCGCGCCGTAGGGACCCAGTACTTC	CAWSVRGRAVGTQYF
-	TRBV20-1	-	TRBJ1-1	TGCAGTGCTATCGACACCTGGAACACTGAAGCTTTCTTT	CSAIDTWNTEAFF
-	TRBV7-6	few	TRBJ2-2	TGTGCCAGCAGCCCCGAGCGGCTAGGGACCGGGGAGCTGTTTTTT	CASSPERLGTGELFF
TRBD1	TRBV19	many	TRBJ1-2	TGTGCCGCCACACAGGGGGCTAACTATGGCTACACCTTC	CAATQGANYGYTF
TRBD1	TRBV5-5	-	TRBJ2-1	TGTGCCAGCAGCTTCCCCGCGACAGGGGTGAATGAGCAGTTCTTC	CASSFPATGVNEQFF
TRBD2	TRBV19	-	TRBJ2-5	TGTGCCAGTAGTTTCCTAGCGGGAGGATTTGAGACCCAGTACTTC	CASSFLAGGFETQYF
-	TRBV28	many	TRBJ1-2	TGTGCCAGCAGTTCCACGGTTCCGGGACTGACTAACTATGGCTACACCTTC	CASSSTVPGLTNYGYTF
-	TRBV27	many	TRBJ1-2	TGTGCCAGCAGTGCCCGAGGGGAAATAAACTATGGCTACACCTTC	CASSARGEINYGYTF
-	TRBV5-5	few	TRBJ2-5	TGTGCCAGCAGCTCCCAGGGTTTGGAGACCCAGTACTTC	CASSSQGLETQYF